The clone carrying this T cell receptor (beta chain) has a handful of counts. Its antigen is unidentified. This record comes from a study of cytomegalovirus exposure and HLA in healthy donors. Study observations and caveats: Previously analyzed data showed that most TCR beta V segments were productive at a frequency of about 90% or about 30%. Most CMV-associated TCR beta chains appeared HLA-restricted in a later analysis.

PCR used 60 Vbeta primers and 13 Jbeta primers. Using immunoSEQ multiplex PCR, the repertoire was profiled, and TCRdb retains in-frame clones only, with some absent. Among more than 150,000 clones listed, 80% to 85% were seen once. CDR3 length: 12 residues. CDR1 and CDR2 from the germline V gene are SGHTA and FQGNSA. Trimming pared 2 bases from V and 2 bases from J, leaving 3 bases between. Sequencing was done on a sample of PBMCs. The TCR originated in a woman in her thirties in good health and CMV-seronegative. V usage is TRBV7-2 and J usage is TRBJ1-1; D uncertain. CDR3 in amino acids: CASSLHNTEAFF. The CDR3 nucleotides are TGTGCCAGCAGCTTACATAACACTGAAGCTTTCTTT.